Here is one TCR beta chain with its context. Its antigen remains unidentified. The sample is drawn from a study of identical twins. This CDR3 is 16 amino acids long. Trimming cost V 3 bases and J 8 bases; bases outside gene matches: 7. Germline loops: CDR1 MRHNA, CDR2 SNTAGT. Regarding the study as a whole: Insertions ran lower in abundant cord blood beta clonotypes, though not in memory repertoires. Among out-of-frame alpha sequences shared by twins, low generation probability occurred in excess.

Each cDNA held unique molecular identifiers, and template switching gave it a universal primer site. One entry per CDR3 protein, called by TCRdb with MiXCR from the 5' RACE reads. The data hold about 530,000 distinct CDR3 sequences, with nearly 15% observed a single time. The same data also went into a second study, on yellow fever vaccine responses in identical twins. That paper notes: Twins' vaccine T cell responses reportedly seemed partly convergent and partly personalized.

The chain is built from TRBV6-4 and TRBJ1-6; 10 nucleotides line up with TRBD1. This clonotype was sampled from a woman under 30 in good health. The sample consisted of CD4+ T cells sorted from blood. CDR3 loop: CASSERRQGADSPLHF. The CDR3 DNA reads TGTGCCAGCAGTGAAAGGAGACAGGGGGCGGATTCACCCCTCCACTTT.